This note documents a single T cell receptor (beta chain) sequence. The conserved closing phenylalanine or tryptophan is absent in this CDR3, likely reflecting a read error. Noted time point: newly diagnosed GD, antithyroid drugs for less than 3 months. From RNA extracted from PBMCs, the TCR library was made. Peripheral blood, at about 10 milliliters, went into EDTA tubes. The length of the CDR3 is 15 residues. V was clipped by 5 bases and J by 4 bases, with 17 bases between them. Building the TCR beta libraries relied on iRepertoire HTBI primers, and CDR3 regions underwent Arm-PCR. TCRdb itself ran the multiplex PCR reads through MiXCR, one entry per CDR3 protein. The table shows hundreds of thousands of distinct CDR3 sequences, with 15% to 20% occurring only once. This entry comes from a study of regulatory T cells in long-lasting Graves disease.

The material was peripheral blood mononuclear cells (PBMCs), obtained at new diagnosis, from a patient treated with antithyroid drugs. The rearrangement joins TRBV12-3 or TRBV12-4 to TRBJ2-5; D may be TRBD2 (6 bases). The origin of this receptor is a female donor with Graves disease. CDR3 in amino acids: CASSPPGVAIETQYL. CDR3 in DNA: TGTGCCAGCAGTCCCCCGGGGGTAGCAATAGAGACCCAGTACCTC.